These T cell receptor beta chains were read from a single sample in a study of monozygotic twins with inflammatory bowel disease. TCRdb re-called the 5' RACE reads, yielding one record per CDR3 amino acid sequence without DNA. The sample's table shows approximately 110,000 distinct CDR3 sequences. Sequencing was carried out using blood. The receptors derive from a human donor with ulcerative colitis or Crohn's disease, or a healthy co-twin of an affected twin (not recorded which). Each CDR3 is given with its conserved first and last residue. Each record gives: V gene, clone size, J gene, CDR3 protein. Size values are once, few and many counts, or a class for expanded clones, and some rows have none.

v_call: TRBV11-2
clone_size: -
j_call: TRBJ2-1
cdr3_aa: CASSQGVLYNEQFF

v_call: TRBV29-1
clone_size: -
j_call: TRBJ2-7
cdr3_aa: CSCLAGVNEQYF

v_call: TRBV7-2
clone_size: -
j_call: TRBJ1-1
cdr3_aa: CASSPRQGGSTEAFF

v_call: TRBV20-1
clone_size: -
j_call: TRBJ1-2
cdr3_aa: CSATTVWAPGYTF

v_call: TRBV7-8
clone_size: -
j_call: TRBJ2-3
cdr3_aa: CASSGYRGLVPDTQYF

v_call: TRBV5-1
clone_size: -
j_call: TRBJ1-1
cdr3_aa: CASSPTPAGSGKDTEAFF

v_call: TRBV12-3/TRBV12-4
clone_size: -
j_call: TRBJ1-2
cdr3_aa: CASNSGTDYGYTF

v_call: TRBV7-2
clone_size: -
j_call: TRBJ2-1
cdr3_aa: CASSLAAHNEQFF

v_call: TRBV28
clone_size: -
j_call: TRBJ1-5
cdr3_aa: CASRITLFGGARGNQPQHF

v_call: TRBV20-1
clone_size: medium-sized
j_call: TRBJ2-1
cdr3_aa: CSARDWREGSYNEQFF

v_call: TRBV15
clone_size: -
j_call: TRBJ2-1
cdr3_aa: CATSRGVRSYNEQFF

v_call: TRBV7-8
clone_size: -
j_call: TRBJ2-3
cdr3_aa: CASSFRDSSTDTQYF

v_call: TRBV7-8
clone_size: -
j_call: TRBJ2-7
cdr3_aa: CASSLGGALSYEQYF

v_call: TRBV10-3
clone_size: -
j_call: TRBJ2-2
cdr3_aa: CAISETENTGELFF

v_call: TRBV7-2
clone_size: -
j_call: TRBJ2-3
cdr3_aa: CARGTSGIITCTDTQYF

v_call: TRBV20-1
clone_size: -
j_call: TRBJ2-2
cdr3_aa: CSAERVSLVTGELFF

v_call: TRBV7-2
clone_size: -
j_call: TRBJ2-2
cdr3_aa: CASSQDRGSGELFF

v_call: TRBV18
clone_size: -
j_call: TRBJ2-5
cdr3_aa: CASSPNREQETQYF

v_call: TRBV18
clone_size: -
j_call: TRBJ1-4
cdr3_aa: CASSPWEGQKLFF

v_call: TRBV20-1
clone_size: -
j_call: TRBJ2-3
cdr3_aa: CSARDRMRQGRGDTQYF

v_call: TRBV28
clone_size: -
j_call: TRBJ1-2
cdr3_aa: CASSLSVGGLKDGYTF

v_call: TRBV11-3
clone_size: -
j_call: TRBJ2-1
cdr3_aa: CASSLSFLRDNEQFF

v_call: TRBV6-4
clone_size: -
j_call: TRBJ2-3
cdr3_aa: CASSDSMRGTDTQYF

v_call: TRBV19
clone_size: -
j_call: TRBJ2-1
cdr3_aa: CASSISRTHEQFF

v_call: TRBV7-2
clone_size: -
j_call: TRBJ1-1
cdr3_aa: CASSWDSRMNTEAFF

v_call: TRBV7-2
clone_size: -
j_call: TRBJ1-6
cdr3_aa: CASRRGTFFDSPLHF

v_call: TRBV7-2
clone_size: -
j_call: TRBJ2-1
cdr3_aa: CASSSRGQNYNEQFF

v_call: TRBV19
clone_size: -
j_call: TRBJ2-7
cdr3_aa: CASSIASGTYEQYF

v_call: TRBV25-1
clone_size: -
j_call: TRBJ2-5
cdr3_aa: CASHGGIQETQYF

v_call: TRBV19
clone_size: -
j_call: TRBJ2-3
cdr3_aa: CASSWDRGGTDTQYF

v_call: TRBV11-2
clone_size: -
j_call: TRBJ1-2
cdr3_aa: CASSLWGDYGYTF

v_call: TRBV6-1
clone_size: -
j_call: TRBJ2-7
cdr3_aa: CASSEGGTYEQYF

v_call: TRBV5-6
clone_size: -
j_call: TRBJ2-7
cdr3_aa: CASSSSRGFYEQYF

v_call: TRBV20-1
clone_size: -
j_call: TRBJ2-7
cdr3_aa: CSARLAGVYEQYF

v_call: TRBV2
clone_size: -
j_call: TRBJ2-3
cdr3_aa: CASSAGGGGTDTQYF

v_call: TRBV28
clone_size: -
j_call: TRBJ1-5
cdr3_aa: CASSPRKYGNQPQHF

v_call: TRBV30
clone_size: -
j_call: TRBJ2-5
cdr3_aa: CAWSVGQGATQYF

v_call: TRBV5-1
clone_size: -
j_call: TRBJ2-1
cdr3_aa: CASSLVSGQGYNEQFF

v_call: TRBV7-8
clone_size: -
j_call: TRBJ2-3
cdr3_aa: CASSLGDDRLTDTQYF

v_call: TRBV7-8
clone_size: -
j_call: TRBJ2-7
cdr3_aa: CASTLGTTREQYF

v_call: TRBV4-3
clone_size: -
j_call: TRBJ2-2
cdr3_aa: CASSQGRGGELFF

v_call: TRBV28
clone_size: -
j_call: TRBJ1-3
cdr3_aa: CASSYPGGGNTIYF

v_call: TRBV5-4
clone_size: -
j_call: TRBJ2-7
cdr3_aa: CASSLGPRSEQYF

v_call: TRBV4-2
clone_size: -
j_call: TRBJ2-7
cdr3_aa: CASSQSGLAGEQYF

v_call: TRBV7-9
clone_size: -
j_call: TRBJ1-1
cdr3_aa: CASSLTGGHTEAFF

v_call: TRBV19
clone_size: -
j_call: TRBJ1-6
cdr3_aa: CASSTQLGHYNSPLHF

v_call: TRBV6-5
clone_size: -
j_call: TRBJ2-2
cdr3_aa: CASSRLVSGELFF

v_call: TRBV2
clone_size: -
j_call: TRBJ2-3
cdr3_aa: CASSVGLSTDTQYF

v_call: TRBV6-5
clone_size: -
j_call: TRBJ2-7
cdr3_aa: CASSYGPGPYEQYF

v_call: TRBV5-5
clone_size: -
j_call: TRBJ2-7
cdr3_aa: CASSLASSGQGYEQYF

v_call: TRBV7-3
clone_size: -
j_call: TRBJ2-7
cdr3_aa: CASSLRGGPYEQYF

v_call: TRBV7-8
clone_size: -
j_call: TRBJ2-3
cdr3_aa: CASSLDSRSDTQYF

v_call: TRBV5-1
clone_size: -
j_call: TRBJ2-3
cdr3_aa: CASSYRGVDTQYF

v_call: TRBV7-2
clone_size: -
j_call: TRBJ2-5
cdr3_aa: CASSLQVRETQYF

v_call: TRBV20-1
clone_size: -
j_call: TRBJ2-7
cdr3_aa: CSARDRRGRDEQYF

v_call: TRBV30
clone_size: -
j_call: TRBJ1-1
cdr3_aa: CAWSLGQGSEAFF

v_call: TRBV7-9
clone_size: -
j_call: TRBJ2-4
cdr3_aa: CASSLGEDIIQYF

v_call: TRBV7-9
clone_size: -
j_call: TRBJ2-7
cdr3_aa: CASSLDYEQYF

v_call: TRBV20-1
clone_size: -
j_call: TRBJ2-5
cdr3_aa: CSAHLTSGRSATQYF